The 7 T cell receptor beta chains below come from one sample, sequenced in a study of T cells in tuberculosis. Method: immunoSEQ multiplex PCR; TCRdb's copy keeps in-frame clones and lacks some. The profile covers about 29,000 clones, with approximately 95% appearing a single time and just under 5% taken by the ten largest. Sequencing input: PBMCs. These receptors all come from a donor aged 10-29 years with latent tuberculosis or without tuberculosis infection.

This chain uses TRBV7-8 with TRBJ2-3; 13 bases line up with TRBD2. Germline-derived CDR1 and CDR2 are SGHVS and FQNEAQ. V was clipped by 5 bases and J by 5 bases; unmatched bases: 7. The CDR3 consists of 16 residues. CDR3 in amino acids: CASSGWTSGGGDTQYF. The CDR3, as DNA: TGTGCCAGCAGCGGGTGGACTAGCGGGGGAGGAGATACGCAGTATTTT.

This clone was found once. The chain employs TRBV28 and TRBJ1-2; D is possibly TRBD1 (5 bases). CDR1 is MDHEN, CDR2 SYDVKM, per germline. The CDR3 loop spans 18 amino acids. V dropped 10 bases and J dropped 3 bases, with 30 bases sitting between them. CDR3 sequence (DNA): TGTGCCACCATGGTGATGCGGGACTTGGGGACTTGGGACTATGGCTACACCTTC. This translates into CATMVMRDLGTWDYGYTF.

The chain has TRBV7-3 and TRBJ2-1, with a possible D match to TRBD1 (6 bases). V lost 5 bases, J lost 3 bases, and 17 bases lay in between. This CDR3 is 16 amino acids long. Looked up from germline, CDR1 is SGHTA and CDR2 is FQGTGA. The CDR3 DNA follows: TGTGCCAGCAGCCCGCGGTCGGCAGGGGACTACAATGAGCAGTTCTTC. This sequence encodes CASSPRSAGDYNEQFF.

The rearrangement links TRBV2 to TRBJ2-7; possibly TRBD1 for D (6 bases). Trimming stripped 7 bases from V and 2 bases from J, with 18 bases between. Germline-derived CDR1 and CDR2 are SNHLY and FYNNEI. This CDR3 has 15 amino acids. In DNA form, the CDR3 reads TGTGCCAGCACTAAACCAAGAGGACAGACCTACGAGCAGTACTTC. Protein: CASTKPRGQTYEQYF.

This chain uses TRBV5-1 with TRBJ1-2; D is unclear. The CDR3 extends over 13 amino acids. CDR1 and CDR2 from the germline V gene are SGHRS and YFSETQ. V lost 0 bases to trimming and J lost 5 bases, with 8 bases between them. This chain's CDR3 is CASSLASGYGYTF. CDR3 coding DNA: TGCGCCAGCAGCTTGGCGTCGGGGTATGGCTACACCTTC.

The gene calls are TRBV23-1 and TRBJ1-2; TRBD1 aligns across 9 bases. TRBV23-1 is designated an ORF whose function remains uncertain. The CDR3 is made up of 16 amino acids. Trimming cost V 2 bases and J 3 bases; bases outside gene matches: 7. The CDR3 reads CASSQGDRDGDYGYTF. CDR3 coding DNA: TGCGCCAGCAGTCAAGGGGACAGGGATGGGGACTATGGCTACACCTTC.

The gene calls are TRBV5-1 and TRBJ2-1; 9 bases line up with TRBD2. V trimming: 6 bases; J trimming: 4 bases; junction bases outside the gene matches: 8. There are 15 residues in the CDR3. The V gene's germline CDR1 is SGHRS and CDR2 YFSETQ. The CDR3 DNA follows: TGCGCCAGCAATCGGTTTACTAGCGGGTACAATGAGCAGTTCTTC. Translated: CASNRFTSGYNEQFF. Looking up the rest from reference TRBV5-1 and TRBJ2-1 gives the full variable domain: KAGVTQTPRYLIKTRGQQVTLSCSPISGHRSVSWYQQTPGQGLQFLFEYFSETQRNKGNFPGRFSGRQFSNSRSEMNVSTLELGDSALYLCASNRFTSGYNEQFFGPGTRLTVL.